Here is one T cell receptor beta chain with its context. How the authors handled the data: Amplification of reference gene primers was used by the study to estimate nucleated cell counts. The method was immunoSEQ multiplex PCR; TCRdb's version includes in-frame clones alone and lacks a portion of them. V and J calls and clone size are those listed in that table; D and trimming were worked out from the DNA. The sample holds 150,000 to 200,000 clones, around 83% seen once. The CDR3 is made up of 15 amino acids. Unmatched junction bases numbered 8, after V lost 5 bases and J lost 7 bases. Germline CDR1 SGHTA, CDR2 FQGNSA. This entry is derived from a study of blood T cell repertoires in COVID-19. About the study: Sites across the United States, Italy and Spain contributed samples from acute and convalescent COVID-19. T cells, B-cell-depleted T cells, or PBMCs supplied cDNA or gDNA.

The rearrangement uses TRBV7-2 and TRBJ2-5; 12 bases align to TRBD1. This clonotype was sampled from a young man with acute or convalescent COVID-19. Sequencing was done on a sample of peripheral blood. DNA for the CDR3: TGTGCCAGCAGCCAGGCGGGACAGGGGGCAGGGACCCAGTACTTC. Translated: CASSQAGQGAGTQYF. Full variable domain (remainder filled in from reference TRBV7-2 and TRBJ2-5): GAGVSQSPSNKVTEKGKDVELRCDPISGHTALYWYRQSLGQGLEFLIYFQGNSAPDKSGLPSDRFSAERTGGSVSTLTIQRTQQEDSAVYLCASSQAGQGAGTQYFGPGTRLLVL.